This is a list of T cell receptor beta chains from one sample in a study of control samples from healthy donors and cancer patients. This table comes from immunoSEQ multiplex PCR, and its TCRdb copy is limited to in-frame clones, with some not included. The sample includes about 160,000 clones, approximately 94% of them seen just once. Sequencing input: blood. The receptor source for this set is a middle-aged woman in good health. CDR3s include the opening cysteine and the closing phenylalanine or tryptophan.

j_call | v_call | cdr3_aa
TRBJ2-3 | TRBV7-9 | CASSLVAGGHGPTDTQYF
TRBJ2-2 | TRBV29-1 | CSAIQGSHTGELFF
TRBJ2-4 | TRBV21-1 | CASSPPRGNAKNIQYF
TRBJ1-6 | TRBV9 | CASSVQGNNSPLHF
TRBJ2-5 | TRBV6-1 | CASSDYHKTQYF
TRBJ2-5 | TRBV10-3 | CAISESGTRVETQYF
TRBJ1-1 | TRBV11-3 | CASSLGGTGQNTEAFF
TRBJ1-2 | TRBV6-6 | CASSRLLADYTF
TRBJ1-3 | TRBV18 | CASSPEIGAGNTIYF
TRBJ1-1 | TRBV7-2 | CASSLQGLSTEAFF
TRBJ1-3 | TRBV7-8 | CASSLAGNENTIYF
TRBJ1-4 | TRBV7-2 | CASSASGGINEKLFF
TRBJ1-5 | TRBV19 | CASSQQGNWRNQPQHF
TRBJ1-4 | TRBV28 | CASSQSPSGVEKLFF
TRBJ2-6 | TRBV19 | CASSIAMDPGANVLTF
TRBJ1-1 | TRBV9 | CASSIGTANTEAFF
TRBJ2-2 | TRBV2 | CASRLDTGELFF
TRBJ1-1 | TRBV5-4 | CASSLVGGRLNTEAFF
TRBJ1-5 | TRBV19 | CASSIVRGTGVNQPQHF
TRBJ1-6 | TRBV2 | CASKRDSNSPLHF
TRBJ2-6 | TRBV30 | CAWKQVSGANVLTF
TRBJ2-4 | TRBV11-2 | CASSPGTGVAKNIQYF
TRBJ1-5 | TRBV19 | CASRLRARNQPQHF
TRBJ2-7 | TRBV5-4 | CATLIWDTYEQYF
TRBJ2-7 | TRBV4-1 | CASSQAGTGGYEQYF
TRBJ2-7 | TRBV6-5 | CASSYRPGRAVEQYF
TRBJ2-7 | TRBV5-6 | CASSLEQVAYEQYF
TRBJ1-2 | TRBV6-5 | CASRGWKNGYTF
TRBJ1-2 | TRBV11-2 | CASSLDSRDSYGYTF
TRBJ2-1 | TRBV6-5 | CASSSGSYRSNEQFF
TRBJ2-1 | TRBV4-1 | CASSQDPARVPYNEQFF
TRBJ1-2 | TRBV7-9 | CASRGSVYGYTF
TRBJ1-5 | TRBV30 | CAWSRSIQQPQHF
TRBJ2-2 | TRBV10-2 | CASSQGGTGELFF
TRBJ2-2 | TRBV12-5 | CASGLGATGELFF
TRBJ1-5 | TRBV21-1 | CASRTEGGAGDSNQPQHF
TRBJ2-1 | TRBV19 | CASSIPAGGPGQFF
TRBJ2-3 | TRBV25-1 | CASSASGTGHTDTQYF
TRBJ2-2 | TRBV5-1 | CASSPRGFGPAGELFF
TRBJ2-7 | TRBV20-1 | CSASGRGGLYEQYF
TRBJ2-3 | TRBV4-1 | CASSEAGLAFSDTQYF
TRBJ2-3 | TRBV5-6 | CASSLNFGASTDTQYF
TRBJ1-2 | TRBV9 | CASSPSPVHYGYTF
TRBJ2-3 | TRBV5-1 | CASSLAQLGLHRDTQYF
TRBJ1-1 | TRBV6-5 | CASSYLNGNTEAFF
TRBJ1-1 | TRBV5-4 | CASSREAEAFF
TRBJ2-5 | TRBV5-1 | CASSLGAVQETQYF
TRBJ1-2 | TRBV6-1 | CASSEASGANYGYTF
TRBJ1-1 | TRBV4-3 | CASSQVNRGAFEAFF
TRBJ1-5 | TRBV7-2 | CASSAFSYQPQHF
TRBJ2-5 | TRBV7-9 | CASSPPASSGKETQYF
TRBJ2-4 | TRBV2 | CASRALGRAKNIQYF
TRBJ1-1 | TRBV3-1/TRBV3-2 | CASSQGLLGIRAFF
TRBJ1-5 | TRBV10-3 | CAISEFKGAHQPQHF
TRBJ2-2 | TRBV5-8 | CASSFDRDGELFF
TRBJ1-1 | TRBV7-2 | CASSNSGNTEAFF
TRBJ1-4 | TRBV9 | CASSASARLLRDEKLFF
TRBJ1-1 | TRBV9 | CASSTDSLGTEAFF